This T cell receptor (beta chain) is from a study of shared clonotypes between healthy human individuals. Study outcomes and limitations: Four donors had 5% to 6% of their naive CD4 clonotypes in common.

The authors split each subset's genomic DNA evenly across several immunoSEQ plates. Authors' methods: ImmunoSEQ only sent back junction sequences with no quality scores, so filtering was done differently. Some clones are missing from TCRdb's copy, which holds only in-frame ones; the method was immunoSEQ multiplex PCR. D and trimming come from the DNA, and the V and J calls and clone size come from that table. The table lists 2,100,000 or so clones, approximately 94% of them singletons, with roughly 0.13% in the top ten. Points on this clone: Its antigen remains unknown.

Donors comprised only Caucasian adults living in Nashville, Tennessee. The CDR3 spans 16 residues. Germline lookup yields CDR1 ENHRY and CDR2 SYGVKD. Trimming at V came to 6 bases and at J to 2 bases, leaving 8 bases not matched to a gene. The sample consisted of naive CD4+ T cells sorted from blood. The subset here: CD45RA+ positively selected. V is TRBV10-3 and J is TRBJ2-7; 12 positions agree with TRBD2. This sequence originates from a man aged 18 to 29 in good health. The CDR3 region is CAIRNLLAGGPYEQYF. In DNA form, the CDR3 reads TGTGCCATCAGGAATTTACTAGCGGGAGGTCCCTACGAGCAGTACTTC.